Listed below are T cell receptor beta chains from one sample, sequenced in a study of T cell repertoires in cytomegalovirus infection. TCRdb analysed the reads with MiXCR anew, one entry per CDR3 protein. The sample includes 680,000 or so distinct CDR3 sequences, roughly a third of them seen just once. The source material was PBMCs. The receptors stem from a human donor in good health (CMV status not recorded). Some clones in this sample may be carry-over from other donors' samples. Each CDR3 is given with its conserved first and last residue. The D gene is left open where the match is weak. Where a row states a size, it is once, few, many or the class of an expanded clone; other rows omit it.

CDR3 length: 18
J gene: TRBJ2-2
clone size: few
D gene: .
V gene: TRBV7-2
CDR3 DNA: TGTGCCAGCAGCGAGGGGAGCTGGACAGTTTCGAACACCGGGGAGCTGTTTTTT
CDR3 protein: CASSEGSWTVSNTGELFF

CDR3 length: 16
J gene: TRBJ2-7
clone size: .
D gene: TRBD1
V gene: TRBV5-4
CDR3 DNA: TGTGCCAGCAGCTTGGCCGGGACAGGGGCAACCTACGAGCAGTACTTC
CDR3 protein: CASSLAGTGATYEQYF

CDR3 length: 17
J gene: TRBJ1-1
clone size: .
D gene: TRBD1
V gene: TRBV28
CDR3 DNA: TGTGCCAGCCAATCCCGGACAGGGACCTCTATGAACACTGAAGCTTTCTTT
CDR3 protein: CASQSRTGTSMNTEAFF

CDR3 length: 12
J gene: TRBJ2-7
clone size: .
D gene: .
V gene: TRBV20-1
CDR3 DNA: TGCAGTGCCAATGCTGTAACCTACGAGCAGTACTTC
CDR3 protein: CSANAVTYEQYF

CDR3 length: 16
J gene: TRBJ1-1
clone size: many
D gene: .
V gene: TRBV6-5
CDR3 DNA: TGTGCCAGCAGTTACTCGGGTCTCGGGAGATGGACTGAAGCTTTCTTT
CDR3 protein: CASSYSGLGRWTEAFF

CDR3 length: 13
J gene: TRBJ2-1
clone size: few
D gene: TRBD2
V gene: TRBV7-9
CDR3 DNA: TGTGCCAGCAGCTTCATAGCGGGGGGGCTGGAGTTCTTC
CDR3 protein: CASSFIAGGLEFF

CDR3 length: 16
J gene: TRBJ1-2
clone size: .
D gene: TRBD1
V gene: TRBV20-1
CDR3 DNA: TGCAGTGCTAGTTTCCGACAAGGGACAGGGACTTATGGCTACACCTTC
CDR3 protein: CSASFRQGTGTYGYTF

CDR3 length: 13
J gene: TRBJ2-7
clone size: .
D gene: .
V gene: TRBV12-3/TRBV12-4
CDR3 DNA: TGTGCCAGCAGTTATAGTCGCTCCTACGAGCAGTACTTC
CDR3 protein: CASSYSRSYEQYF

CDR3 length: 14
J gene: TRBJ1-1
clone size: .
D gene: .
V gene: TRBV6-5
CDR3 DNA: TGTGCCAGCAGTTACGAGGGGATTTGGGGTGAAGCTTTCTTT
CDR3 protein: CASSYEGIWGEAFF

CDR3 length: 16
J gene: TRBJ1-2
clone size: .
D gene: TRBD1
V gene: TRBV30
CDR3 DNA: TGTGCCTGGAGTGAGAAGGGGGCGGCCGCGGCCGGTGGCTACACCTTC
CDR3 protein: CAWSEKGAAAAGGYTF

CDR3 length: 14
J gene: TRBJ2-3
clone size: .
D gene: TRBD2
V gene: TRBV6-5
CDR3 DNA: TGTGCCAGCACTCCGGGACTAGCCAGTGCTACGCAGTATTTT
CDR3 protein: CASTPGLASATQYF

CDR3 length: 15
J gene: TRBJ1-4
clone size: .
D gene: TRBD1
V gene: TRBV25-1
CDR3 DNA: TGTGCCAGCAGTGAATGGGACAGGGGAGGGGAAAAACTGTTTTTT
CDR3 protein: CASSEWDRGGEKLFF

CDR3 length: 17
J gene: TRBJ2-5
clone size: many
D gene: TRBD2
V gene: TRBV7-2
CDR3 DNA: TGTGCCAGCAGCGAACGGACTAGCGGGAAAGGACAAGAGACCCAGTACTTC
CDR3 protein: CASSERTSGKGQETQYF

CDR3 length: 19
J gene: TRBJ2-6
clone size: few
D gene: .
V gene: TRBV27
CDR3 DNA: TGTGCCAGCAGTTCACTACTAGGGGATCGTAGATCTGGGGCCAACGTCCTGACTTTC
CDR3 protein: CASSSLLGDRRSGANVLTF

CDR3 length: 14
J gene: TRBJ2-3
clone size: few
D gene: .
V gene: TRBV29-1
CDR3 DNA: TGCAGCGCTCCTACGGGCGCACGCACAGATACGCAGTATTTT
CDR3 protein: CSAPTGARTDTQYF

CDR3 length: 17
J gene: TRBJ1-3
clone size: .
D gene: .
V gene: TRBV28
CDR3 DNA: TGTGCCAGCAGTTTACCAGGGCGGGGGGAGTCTGGAAACACCATATATTTT
CDR3 protein: CASSLPGRGESGNTIYF

CDR3 length: 14
J gene: TRBJ1-1
clone size: many
D gene: TRBD1
V gene: TRBV7-8
CDR3 DNA: TGTGCCAGCAGCTCCGACAGGGGATCCACTGAAGCTTTCTTT
CDR3 protein: CASSSDRGSTEAFF

CDR3 length: 15
J gene: TRBJ2-1
clone size: .
D gene: .
V gene: TRBV12-3/TRBV12-4
CDR3 DNA: TGTGCCAGCAGGGTCCGGGGCCTCGGTTACAATGAGCAGTTCTTC
CDR3 protein: CASRVRGLGYNEQFF

CDR3 length: 18
J gene: TRBJ2-6
clone size: .
D gene: .
V gene: TRBV25-1
CDR3 DNA: TGTGCCAGCAGTGAATGGGGTAGGGGTCCCTCTGGGGCCAACGTCCTGACTTTC
CDR3 protein: CASSEWGRGPSGANVLTF

CDR3 length: 16
J gene: TRBJ2-3
clone size: .
D gene: TRBD2
V gene: TRBV6-6
CDR3 DNA: TGTGCCAGCAGGACTAGACTAGCGGCTAGCACAGATACGCAGTATTTT
CDR3 protein: CASRTRLAASTDTQYF

CDR3 length: 12
J gene: TRBJ1-4
clone size: many
D gene: .
V gene: TRBV6-1
CDR3 DNA: TGTGCCAGCAGTGAAGCCTGGGAAGAGCTGTTTTTT
CDR3 protein: CASSEAWEELFF

CDR3 length: 15
J gene: TRBJ2-2
clone size: .
D gene: TRBD2
V gene: TRBV12-3/TRBV12-4
CDR3 DNA: TGTGCCAGCAGTACAACTAGCGGGCGGACCGGGGAGCCGTTTTTT
CDR3 protein: CASSTTSGRTGEPFF

CDR3 length: 14
J gene: TRBJ1-5
clone size: .
D gene: .
V gene: TRBV12-3/TRBV12-4
CDR3 DNA: TGTGCCAGCAGTTTGAATCCCGGGAATCAGCCCCAGCATTTT
CDR3 protein: CASSLNPGNQPQHF

CDR3 length: 13
J gene: TRBJ2-1
clone size: .
D gene: TRBD1
V gene: TRBV20-1
CDR3 DNA: TGCAGTGGGGACAGGGGGCGTGGCAATGAGCAGTTCTTC
CDR3 protein: CSGDRGRGNEQFF

CDR3 length: 16
J gene: TRBJ2-3
clone size: few
D gene: .
V gene: TRBV4-1
CDR3 DNA: TGCGCCAGCAGCCCCCCCGACCGGGCTGGCACAGATACGCAGTATTTT
CDR3 protein: CASSPPDRAGTDTQYF

CDR3 length: 15
J gene: TRBJ2-7
clone size: .
D gene: TRBD2
V gene: TRBV14
CDR3 DNA: TGTGCCAGCAGTTTGGCGGGGGGGCCTATCTACGAGCAGTACTTC
CDR3 protein: CASSLAGGPIYEQYF

CDR3 length: 17
J gene: TRBJ2-7
clone size: many
D gene: TRBD2
V gene: TRBV4-1
CDR3 DNA: TGCGCCAGCAGCCCGACTAGCGGGGGGGCCAACTCCTACGAGCAGTACTTC
CDR3 protein: CASSPTSGGANSYEQYF

CDR3 length: 15
J gene: TRBJ2-3
clone size: few
D gene: .
V gene: TRBV7-6
CDR3 DNA: TGTGCCAGCAGCCCCCTACCCCCTAGCACAGATACGCAGTATTTT
CDR3 protein: CASSPLPPSTDTQYF

CDR3 length: 17
J gene: TRBJ2-1
clone size: .
D gene: TRBD2
V gene: TRBV6-8
CDR3 DNA: TGTGCCAGCAGTGCCAGACTAGCGGGGGGCCAGTACAATGAGCAGTTCTTC
CDR3 protein: CASSARLAGGQYNEQFF

CDR3 length: 14
J gene: TRBJ1-1
clone size: .
D gene: .
V gene: TRBV6-6
CDR3 DNA: TGTGCCAGCAGTCCTGGGATTAAGAACACTGAAGCTTTCTTT
CDR3 protein: CASSPGIKNTEAFF

CDR3 length: 12
J gene: TRBJ1-2
clone size: once
D gene: .
V gene: TRBV7-9
CDR3 DNA: TGTGCCAGCAGCGCAACACAGGGAAGGTACAACTTC
CDR3 protein: CASSATQGRYNF